The next 20 T cell receptor beta chains were all read from a single sample in a study of neurological immune-mediated disorders. MiXCR, run by TCRdb on the 5' RACE reads, gives a single entry per CDR3 protein. The sample lists about 55,000 distinct CDR3 sequences, approximately 3.9% occurring once. Sample: PBMCs. The origin of the receptors is a man aged 25 to 45 with multiple sclerosis.

Many counts were recorded for this clonotype. The genes are TRBV5-1 and TRBJ2-2; D may correspond to TRBD1 or TRBD2 (6 bases each). The germline CDR1 and CDR2 sequences are SGHRS and YFSETQ. V dropped 4 bases and J dropped 6 bases, with 16 bases sitting between them. This CDR3 has 15 residues. CDR3 in amino acids: CASSRPEGEAGELFF. The CDR3, as DNA: TGCGCCAGCAGCAGACCGGAGGGGGAAGCCGGGGAGCTGTTTTTT.

This clonotype was recorded at least ten times. The rearrangement links TRBV3-1 to TRBJ2-3, with unresolved D. The CDR3 sequence is 12 residues long. Between the trimmed V and J ends, which lost 1 base and 5 bases, there was a span of 4 bases. Germline CDR1 is LGHDT and CDR2 is YNNKEL (reference sequence). In nucleotides, the CDR3 is TGTGCCAGCAGCCAAGTGGTAGATACGCAGTATTTT. Its translation is CASSQVVDTQYF.

In the case of this clonotype: Given a much more abundant clone one base away, this may be a read error. The genes are TRBV20-1 and TRBJ2-3; D uncertain. Germline V gene lookup returns CDR1 DFQATT and CDR2 SNEGSKA (reference sequence). This CDR3 comprises 14 residues. The germline V and J ends were trimmed by 1 base and 1 base, with 9 bases remaining between them. CDR3 sequence (DNA): TGCAGTGCTAGAGGTAGCAGGCGCACAGATACGCAGTATTTT. Translation: CSARGSRRTDTQYF.

This clonotype has a count of ten or more. This chain connects TRBV7-9 to TRBJ1-4; possible D gene TRBD1, 6 bases. This CDR3 contains 15 residues. V gave up 3 bases and J gave up 2 bases, with 10 bases separating them. Germline V CDR1 and CDR2: SEHNR, FQNEAQ (reference sequence). The CDR3 DNA is TGTGCCAGCAGCTTTACAGGGCGGACTAATGAAAAACTGTTTTTT. Translation: CASSFTGRTNEKLFF. Complete variable domain (other parts from reference TRBV7-9 and TRBJ1-4): DTGVSQNPRHKITKRGQNVTFRCDPISEHNRLYWYRQTLGQGPEFLTYFQNEAQLEKSRLLSDRFSAERPKGSFSTLEIQRTEQGDSAMYLCASSFTGRTNEKLFFGSGTQLSVL.

This clonotype has a count of ten or more. This sequence joins TRBV5-1 and TRBJ1-4, with a weak D call TRBD1 (5 bases). From germline, CDR1 is SGHRS and CDR2 YFSETQ. The CDR3 runs 16 residues. V lost 0 bases and J lost 5, with 14 bases in between. The CDR3 sequence: CASSLAMGERNEKLFF. DNA of the CDR3: TGCGCCAGCAGCTTGGCTATGGGGGAACGGAATGAAAAACTGTTTTTT.

This clonotype was found many times. The rearrangement links TRBV7-2 to TRBJ1-1, with a weak D call TRBD1 (5 bases). V was shortened by 0 bases and J by 6 bases, with 11 bases between the two germline ends. Germline CDR1 reads SGHTA; CDR2 reads FQGNSA. The CDR3 contains 14 residues. DNA of the CDR3: TGTGCCAGCAGCTTAGCAGGGGCTGTAGCTGAAGCTTTCTTT. Translating gives CASSLAGAVAEAFF.

J is TRBJ2-7 and V is TRBV20-1; 7 bases map to TRBD2. The CDR3 length is 17 residues. The V segment lost 0 bases and the J segment 3 bases; nucleotides outside the gene matches: 14. Germline assignment: CDR1 DFQATT and CDR2 SNEGSKA (reference sequence). The CDR3 protein is CSARDRIAGYSHYEQYF. The CDR3 DNA reads as TGCAGTGCTAGAGATAGAATAGCGGGTTACTCCCACTACGAGCAGTACTTC.

About this clonotype: A much larger clone lies a single base off, so this may be a read error. It is likely a read error, because the conserved phenylalanine at the end of the CDR3 is missing. The DNA is left out, because the CDR3 cannot be placed on it with certainty; the CDR3 is given as TCRdb lists it. The chain recombines TRBV5-5 with TRBJ1-2; the table's TRBD1 call for D was not verified on the DNA. The germline CDR1 and CDR2 sequences are SGHKS and YYEKEE (reference sequence). The CDR3 extends over 16 residues, inclusive of both ends. CDR3 loop: CASSLGSTGGSYGYTC.

This clonotype has just a few counts. The chain links TRBV19 to TRBJ1-5; no definite D call. The CDR3 length is 14 residues. Germline V gene sequence: CDR1 LNHDA, CDR2 SQIVND (reference sequence). Trimming took off 4 bases at V and 7 bases at J, with 14 bases between the two ends. The CDR3 protein is CASSKIGERQPQHF. CDR3 bases: TGTGCCAGTAGTAAGATTGGGGAACGCCAGCCCCAGCATTTT.

This clonotype was picked up many times. The V gene is TRBV12-3 or TRBV12-4, the J gene TRBJ2-3; no definite D call. Trimming took 4 bases from V and 6 from J, leaving 11 bases between them. This CDR3 has 13 amino acids. The CDR3 DNA follows: TGTGCCAGCAGTTCCCAATCTTGGGATACGCAGTATTTT. Encoded protein: CASSSQSWDTQYF.

This clonotype was picked up many times. At one boundary the junction diverges from the germline segment, which might be a read error. The chain combines TRBV7-7 with TRBJ2-2; unclear D gene. Per the germline V gene, CDR1 is SSHAT and CDR2 is FNYEAQ (reference sequence). The CDR3 length is 13 residues. CDR3 protein: CASSPRLTGELFF. CDR3 in DNA: TGTGCTAGCAGCCCACGTCTCACCGGGGAGCTGTTTTTT.

Many counts were recorded for this clonotype. The V call is TRBV9, the J call TRBJ2-1, with 8 bases identical to TRBD2. J lost 8 bases, V lost 2 bases, and 3 bases had no gene match. The CDR3 consists of 13 residues. CDR1 SGDLS and CDR2 YYNGEE come from the germline V gene. The CDR3 protein is CASSVRGGDEQFF. CDR3 bases: TGTGCCAGCAGCGTCCGGGGGGGCGATGAGCAGTTCTTC.

The CDR3 region is CASSVQGRNNEQFF. In DNA form, the CDR3 reads TGTGCCAGCAGTGTACAGGGAAGGAACAATGAGCAGTTCTTC. The chain recombines TRBV2 with TRBJ2-1; weak D call: TRBD1 (6 bases). V lost 4 bases, J lost 5 bases, and 12 bases lay in between. Germline lookup yields CDR1 SNHLY and CDR2 FYNNEI. This CDR3 has 14 residues.

This clonotype was seen many times. V and J are TRBV28 and TRBJ2-3, with TRBD2 matching 7 bases. Germline loops: CDR1 MDHEN, CDR2 SYDVKM. V gave up 5 bases and J gave up 4 bases; unmatched junction bases: 9. CDR3 length equals 15 residues. The CDR3 sequence is CASSPGGGRADTQYF. In DNA, the CDR3 is TGTGCCAGCAGTCCCGGGGGAGGGCGTGCAGATACGCAGTATTTT.

To note about this clonotype: A much larger clone is a single base away; this may be a read error. The gene calls are TRBV6-6 and TRBJ1-5; the match to TRBD1 covers 8 bases. Germline-derived CDR1 and CDR2 are MNHNY and SVGAGI (reference sequence). CDR3 length: 14 residues. In nucleotides, the CDR3 is TGTGCCAGCCTAGGGGCAGGGGGCCGACAGCCCCAGAATTTT. Translating it yields CASLGAGGRQPQNF.

Comments on this clonotype: A single base separates this from a much larger clone, so it may be a read error. The chain has TRBV27 and TRBJ1-1; no definite D call. CDR1 and CDR2 (germline): MNHEY, SMNVEV (reference sequence). V was cut by 4 bases and J by 11 bases, with 11 bases left in between. The CDR3 loop spans 11 amino acids. The CDR3 loop reads CASSSRLLAFF. For the CDR3, the DNA is TGTGCCAGCAGTTCCAGACTACTGGCTTTCTTT.

Many counts were recorded for this clonotype. The chain links TRBV3-1 to TRBJ2-3; TRBD2 might be the D (6 bases). The CDR3 has 13 amino acids. The V and J ends lost 3 bases and 6 bases respectively, with 10 bases between them. The germline gives CDR1 LGHDT, CDR2 YNNKEL (reference sequence). This chain's CDR3 is CASSQASGDTQYF. CDR3 coding DNA: TGTGCCAGCAGCCAGGCAAGCGGGGATACGCAGTATTTT.

In this sample, this clonotype turned up many times. The rearrangement uses TRBV4-2 and TRBJ2-5; 8 bases agree with TRBD2. CDR3 length: 16 amino acids. The V gene's germline CDR1 is LGHNA and CDR2 YNFKEQ. V lost 5 bases and J lost 2; bases outside the gene matches: 10. The CDR3 coding sequence is TGTGCCAGCAGCTTGACGATCGGGGGGGCACAAGAGACCCAGTACTTC. It specifies CASSLTIGGAQETQYF.

This clonotype has a count of ten or more. This chain's CDR3 is CASSNLDGNTEAFF. The DNA for the CDR3 is TGCGCCAGCAGCAACTTGGACGGGAACACTGAAGCTTTCTTT. The chain employs TRBV5-1 and TRBJ1-1; D call uncertain. The CDR3 loop spans 14 amino acids. From germline, CDR1 is SGHRS and CDR2 YFSETQ. The ends were cut back, 4 bases at V and 1 base at J, with 11 bases in the middle.

This clonotype was detected many times. V is TRBV27 and J is TRBJ2-2; D may be TRBD1 or TRBD2 (5 bases each). Deletions cut 5 bases from V and 1 base from J, with 14 bases between. Germline assignment: CDR1 MNHEY and CDR2 SMNVEV (reference sequence). The CDR3 is 16 amino acids. The DNA of the CDR3 is TGTGCCAGCAGTCTAAAGGGACGGCAGAACACCGGGGAGCTGTTTTTT. Residues: CASSLKGRQNTGELFF.